Listed below are T cell receptor beta chains from one sample, sequenced in a study of blood T cells in healthy people across ages. Each CDR3 protein gets one entry after TCRdb re-called the 5' RACE reads with MiXCR. The table lists roughly 2 million distinct CDR3 sequences, just under 50% of them singletons. What was sequenced was blood. These receptors all stem from a woman in her 40s in good health. The CDR3 runs from the conserved cysteine through the conserved F or W. A D gene is named only where the DNA matches it firmly. Size values are once, few and many counts, or a class for expanded clones, and some rows have none.

TRBD1	TRBV28	.	TRBJ2-7	CASSRGDRREQYF	TGTGCCAGCAGCAGAGGGGACAGGCGAGAGCAGTACTTC
.	TRBV20-1	.	TRBJ2-3	CSASRLEYTDTQYF	TGCAGTGCTAGTCGTCTCGAGTACACAGATACGCAGTATTTT
.	TRBV12-3/TRBV12-4	.	TRBJ1-2	CASSLSATNNYGYTF	TGTGCCAGCAGTTTGTCAGCGACCAATAACTATGGCTACACCTTC
TRBD1	TRBV6-6	few	TRBJ1-5	CASLTGGKSNQPQHF	TGTGCCAGCTTAACAGGGGGGAAAAGCAATCAGCCCCAGCATTTT
.	TRBV15	.	TRBJ2-1	CATKGPGVYNEQFF	TGTGCCACCAAGGGACCGGGAGTCTACAATGAGCAGTTCTTC
TRBD1	TRBV28	few	TRBJ2-5	CASSLFRDRGGETQYF	TGTGCCAGCAGTTTATTCCGGGACAGGGGCGGAGAGACCCAGTACTTC
.	TRBV10-3	few	TRBJ2-5	CAIRGEKETQYF	TGTGCCATCAGGGGGGAGAAAGAGACCCAGTACTTC
TRBD2	TRBV4-1	many	TRBJ2-5	CASSQGTSGGETQYF	TGTGCCAGCAGCCAAGGGACTAGCGGGGGTGAGACCCAGTACTTC
TRBD1	TRBV6-1	.	TRBJ1-2	CASSHTGGHYGYTF	TGTGCCAGCAGTCACACAGGGGGTCACTATGGCTACACCTTC
.	TRBV12-3/TRBV12-4	few	TRBJ1-2	CASSPPRGPYSYGYTF	TGTGCCAGCAGCCCCCCGAGGGGACCATACTCCTATGGCTACACCTTC
TRBD2	TRBV6-6	.	TRBJ2-1	CASSIGLAYNEQFF	TGTGCCAGCAGTATAGGACTAGCCTACAATGAGCAGTTCTTC
TRBD2	TRBV12-3/TRBV12-4	.	TRBJ2-1	CASRITGTSGGVRSPYNEQFF	TGTGCCAGCAGGATAACCGGGACTAGCGGGGGGGTACGCTCACCATACAATGAGCAGTTCTTC
TRBD2	TRBV7-2	few	TRBJ2-5	CASSLEAGGARETQYF	TGTGCCAGCAGCTTAGAAGCGGGGGGCGCCAGAGAGACCCAGTACTTC
TRBD2	TRBV20-1	many	TRBJ2-4	CSAKLAGVDIQYF	TGCAGTGCTAAGTTAGCGGGGGTAGACATTCAGTACTTC
TRBD1	TRBV13	few	TRBJ2-1	CASSPTGTAYNEQFF	TGTGCCAGCAGCCCGACCGGGACAGCCTACAATGAGCAGTTCTTC
TRBD2	TRBV20-1	.	TRBJ2-3	CSGASGEGSDTQYF	TGCAGTGGGGCCAGCGGGGAGGGATCGGATACGCAGTATTTT